This TCR beta chain emerged from a study of T cells in tumors after PD-1 blockade. Background on the study: Treatment was either pembrolizumab 200 mg every 3 weeks or cemiplimab 350 mg every 2 weeks. Daily vismodegib 150 mg continued in a subset of anti-PD-1-treated patients.

This CDR3 contains 12 residues. Trimming left V 4 bases short and J 10 bases short, with 8 bases between. Germline loops: CDR1 SEHNR, CDR2 FQNEAQ (reference sequence). The protocol was immunoSEQ multiplex PCR, while the TCRdb copy is restricted to in-frame clones and leaves out a portion. The table shows around 25,000 clones, with 82% occurring only once. The sequence was collected from a human donor with basal cell carcinoma. Source: PBMCs, taken after anti-PD-1 treatment. The rearrangement uses TRBV7-9 and TRBJ1-6; D gene unclear. The CDR3 reads CASSSVRSPLHF. The CDR3 nucleotides read TGTGCCAGCAGCTCGGTCCGATCACCCCTCCACTTT.